Listed below are T cell receptor beta chains from one sample, sequenced in a study of somatic mutations in cytotoxic T cells in rheumatoid arthritis. Method: immunoSEQ multiplex PCR; TCRdb's copy keeps in-frame clones and lacks some. The table has more than 35,000 clones, about 84% seen once. The sample consisted of CD8+ T cells sorted from blood. The receptors stem from a middle-aged man in good health. Each CDR3 is given without its conserved first and last residue. The D gene is left open where the match is weak.

d_gene,j_gene,v_gene,CDR3aa
TRBD1,TRBJ2-7,TRBV11-2,ASSFRTGKRYEQY
NA,TRBJ2-3,TRBV19,ASSERVSLGDTQY
NA,TRBJ2-1,TRBV6-4,ASSAREQNEQF
TRBD2,TRBJ2-1,TRBV4-1,ASSSSGSSYNEQF
NA,TRBJ2-3,TRBV7-9,ASSLLPGPSTDTQY
TRBD1,TRBJ2-3,TRBV19,ASSTGSNTDTQY
TRBD2,TRBJ2-7,TRBV9,ASSVASGRAYEQY
NA,TRBJ1-5,TRBV5-5,ASSLGGLGQPQH
NA,TRBJ1-1,TRBV4-3,ASSQDRGGDTEAF
TRBD1,TRBJ1-2,TRBV7-2,ASSHTGGELDGYT
NA,TRBJ2-5,TRBV28,ASSFGRREETQY
NA,TRBJ2-5,TRBV29-1,SVEGRPLQETQY
NA,TRBJ2-3,TRBV11-3,ASSLGTLADTQY
NA,TRBJ2-3,TRBV1,TSSFPRASDTQY
TRBD1,TRBJ1-1,TRBV7-9,ASSEGAPEAF
NA,TRBJ2-3,TRBV14,ASSQEWSYLGTDTQY
NA,TRBJ1-1,TRBV6-1,ALLRGRGTEAF
NA,TRBJ2-3,TRBV5-1,ASSVDYSDTQY
TRBD1,TRBJ1-5,TRBV27,ASSPDRGSNQPQH
TRBD1,TRBJ2-5,TRBV29-1,SVSPQGAETQY
TRBD2,TRBJ2-7,TRBV7-8,ASTLGGVSYEQY
NA,TRBJ2-2,TRBV7-8,ASSLSPRNTGELF
TRBD1,TRBJ1-1,TRBV5-1,ASSFDRVDTEAF
NA,TRBJ2-3,TRBV28,ASSFRLRDTQY
NA,TRBJ2-7,TRBV14,ASSLGGYPHFYEQY
TRBD2,TRBJ2-1,TRBV9,ASSVRASGRNEQF
NA,TRBJ1-1,TRBV11-2,ASSITVTEAF
NA,TRBJ2-2,TRBV5-1,ASSLAQPTGELF
NA,TRBJ2-3,TRBV11-2,ASSLEQGFGNTDTQY
TRBD1,TRBJ2-5,TRBV27,ASSQLQGVEETQY
TRBD2,TRBJ2-2,TRBV9,ASSVEGTGGEAGELF